These T cell receptor beta chains were read from a single sample in a study of shared clonotypes between healthy human individuals. Sequencing was performed with immunoSEQ multiplex PCR; in TCRdb, only in-frame clones are kept and a portion is missing. The sample records 2 million to 2.5 million clones, approximately 94% being singletons. Sequences were obtained from naive CD4+ T cells sorted from blood. These receptors came from a man between 18 and 29 years old in good health. Each CDR3 is given with its conserved first and last residue. Fields, in order: D gene, J gene, clone size, V gene, CDR3 protein, CDR3 DNA. D genes are given only for firm matches. Size is omitted from some rows. Given values are once, few, many or a class for expanded clones.

>-|TRBJ2-7|-|TRBV6-1
CASREGPSYEQYF
TGTGCCAGCAGGGAGGGCCCCTCCTACGAGCAGTACTTC
>TRBD1|TRBJ1-2|-|TRBV19
CASQRSGGKNGYTF
TGTGCCAGTCAACGGTCAGGGGGCAAGAATGGCTACACCTTC
>TRBD2|TRBJ2-2|-|TRBV19
CASSSLPAGGRGNGELFF
TGTGCCAGTAGTTCCCTCCCAGCGGGGGGCCGAGGGAACGGGGAGCTGTTTTTT
>TRBD2|TRBJ2-3|-|TRBV11-2
CASSLGLAVVTDTQYF
TGTGCCAGCAGCTTAGGGCTAGCGGTAGTCACAGATACGCAGTATTTT
>-|TRBJ2-3|-|TRBV29-1
CSVGDSTDTQYF
TGCAGCGTGGGGGACAGCACAGATACGCAGTATTTT
>TRBD2|TRBJ2-7|-|TRBV30
CAWGKTSGRDEQYF
TGTGCCTGGGGAAAGACTAGCGGGAGAGACGAGCAGTACTTC
>-|TRBJ1-6|-|TRBV7-8
CASSLDWYSPLHF
TGTGCCAGCAGCCTCGACTGGTATTCACCCCTCCACTTT
>-|TRBJ1-2|-|TRBV15
CATSRDFNSGANYGYTF
TGTGCCACCAGCAGAGATTTTAATAGCGGGGCTAACTATGGCTACACCTTC
>-|TRBJ2-1|-|TRBV18
CASSERDLLEQFF
TGTGCCAGCTCAGAACGGGACTTGCTTGAGCAGTTCTTC
>-|TRBJ1-6|-|TRBV7-3
CASSLTGRGNSPLHF
TGTGCCAGCAGCCTGACGGGGCGTGGTAATTCACCCCTCCACTTT
>TRBD2|TRBJ2-1|-|TRBV15
CATSRDGPSGRVRLFF
TGTGCCACCAGCAGAGATGGGCCTAGCGGGAGAGTAAGGCTGTTCTTC
>TRBD1|TRBJ1-3|-|TRBV28
CASSFWGIRQGAPEAGNTIYF
TGTGCCAGCAGTTTTTGGGGGATCCGACAGGGAGCCCCTGAAGCTGGAAACACCATATATTTT
>-|TRBJ2-3|-|TRBV2
CASSETAGDTQYF
TGTGCCAGCAGTGAAACAGCGGGAGATACGCAGTATTTT
>TRBD1|TRBJ1-6|-|TRBV9
CASSTGTGGYNSPLHF
TGTGCCAGCAGCACTGGGACAGGGGGGTATAATTCACCCCTCCACTTT
>-|TRBJ2-2|-|TRBV12-5
CASGLDEADIGELFF
TGTGCTAGTGGTTTGGACGAGGCGGACATAGGGGAGCTGTTTTTT
>TRBD2|TRBJ2-2|-|TRBV5-4
CASSTSSTSGWNTGELFF
TGTGCCAGCAGCACATCTTCCACTAGCGGATGGAACACCGGGGAGCTGTTTTTT
>-|TRBJ2-7|once|TRBV7-2
CASSHSGPSVEQYF
TGTGCCAGCAGCCATTCCGGACCCTCCGTTGAGCAGTACTTC
>-|TRBJ1-1|-|TRBV6-6
CASSPDLGQLGTEAFF
TGTGCCAGCAGCCCCGACTTGGGACAACTAGGGACTGAAGCTTTCTTT
>TRBD1|TRBJ2-6|-|TRBV5-1
CASSLLSGTAPASGANVLTF
TGCGCCAGCAGCTTATTATCCGGGACAGCTCCCGCCTCTGGGGCCAACGTCCTGACTTTC
>-|TRBJ1-6|once|TRBV6-1
CASSGGRLNSPLHF
TGTGCCAGCAGTGGGGGACGGCTTAATTCACCCCTCCACTTT
>TRBD1|TRBJ2-7|-|TRBV18
CASSQGQAYEQYF
TGTGCCAGCTCCCAAGGACAGGCCTACGAGCAGTACTTC
>-|TRBJ1-5|-|TRBV6-1
CASSEQNNNQPQHF
TGTGCCAGCAGTGAACAGAATAATAATCAGCCCCAGCATTTT
>TRBD2|TRBJ2-2|-|TRBV2
CASSGLAAAGELFF
TGTGCCAGCAGCGGACTAGCAGCCGCCGGGGAGCTGTTTTTT
>-|TRBJ1-5|-|TRBV10-3
CAINFDRNQPQHF
TGTGCCATCAACTTCGACAGGAATCAGCCCCAGCATTTT
>TRBD2|TRBJ2-7|-|TRBV10-3
CAISEGLAGGTWGEQYF
TGTGCCATCAGTGAGGGACTAGCGGGAGGAACCTGGGGAGAGCAGTACTTC
>-|TRBJ1-1|once|TRBV28
CATWSGLLESITEAFF
TGTGCCACTTGGTCGGGCTTGCTAGAGTCTATCACTGAAGCTTTCTTT
>TRBD2|TRBJ2-2|-|TRBV18
CASSPPGLAGTGELFF
TGTGCCAGCTCACCACCCGGCCTAGCGGGCACCGGGGAGCTGTTTTTT
>-|TRBJ2-1|-|TRBV7-2
CASSFPETRVKFF
TGTGCCAGCAGCTTTCCAGAGACTAGGGTCAAGTTCTTC
>TRBD1|TRBJ2-7|once|TRBV6-1
CASLDRVIFEQYF
TGTGCCAGTTTGGACAGGGTAATCTTCGAGCAGTACTTC
>TRBD2|TRBJ2-1|-|TRBV10-3
CAISERRTSGDNEQFF
TGTGCCATCAGTGAAAGGAGGACTAGCGGGGACAATGAGCAGTTCTTC
>-|TRBJ2-7|-|TRBV28
CATRRGFTYEQYF
TGTGCCACTCGACGGGGGTTTACCTACGAGCAGTACTTC
>TRBD1|TRBJ1-3|-|TRBV19
CATIDRGSGNTIYF
TGTGCCACGATTGACAGGGGCTCTGGAAACACCATATATTTT
>TRBD1|TRBJ1-2|once|TRBV6-1
CASTEQGALSYGYTF
TGTGCCAGCACCGAACAGGGGGCCCTATCCTATGGCTACACCTTC
>-|TRBJ2-3|-|TRBV6-5
CASSSQTGTDTQYF
TGTGCCAGCAGTTCACAGACGGGCACAGATACGCAGTATTTT
>-|TRBJ2-1|-|TRBV5-1
CASSLGNSGNSYNEQFF
TGCGCCAGCAGCTTGGGAAATTCCGGGAACTCCTACAATGAGCAGTTCTTC
>-|TRBJ2-5|-|TRBV5-3
CARSLVSGRAETQYF
TGTGCCAGAAGCCTTGTTTCAGGGCGGGCGGAGACCCAGTACTTC
>TRBD1|TRBJ2-1|-|TRBV5-4
CASSTGQGQRNEQFF
TGTGCCAGCAGCACGGGACAGGGACAGAGGAATGAGCAGTTCTTC
>-|TRBJ1-2|-|TRBV6-1
CASSEAGVGYGYTF
TGTGCCAGCAGTGAGGCAGGGGTCGGGTATGGCTACACCTTC
>-|TRBJ2-5|-|TRBV5-8
CASSPEETQYF
TGTGCCAGCAGCCCGGAAGAGACCCAGTACTTC
>TRBD1|TRBJ2-7|-|TRBV7-2
CASSLTGSSYEQYF
TGTGCCAGCAGCTTGACAGGGAGCTCCTACGAGCAGTACTTC
>-|TRBJ2-7|once|TRBV7-2
CASSPRDTYYEQYF
TGTGCCAGCAGCCCCCGGGACACCTACTACGAGCAGTACTTC
>-|TRBJ1-5|once|TRBV10-3
CAISESSGWSNQPQHF
TGTGCCATCAGTGAGTCGAGTGGATGGAGCAATCAGCCCCAGCATTTT
>TRBD2|TRBJ2-3|-|TRBV4-1
CASSQDNPRRGSTGVTQYF
TGCGCCAGCAGCCAAGATAATCCTCGGCGGGGGTCCACAGGCGTTACGCAGTATTTT
>-|TRBJ2-3|-|TRBV29-1
CSVTTGTDTQYF
TGCAGCGTTACCACAGGCACAGATACGCAGTATTTT